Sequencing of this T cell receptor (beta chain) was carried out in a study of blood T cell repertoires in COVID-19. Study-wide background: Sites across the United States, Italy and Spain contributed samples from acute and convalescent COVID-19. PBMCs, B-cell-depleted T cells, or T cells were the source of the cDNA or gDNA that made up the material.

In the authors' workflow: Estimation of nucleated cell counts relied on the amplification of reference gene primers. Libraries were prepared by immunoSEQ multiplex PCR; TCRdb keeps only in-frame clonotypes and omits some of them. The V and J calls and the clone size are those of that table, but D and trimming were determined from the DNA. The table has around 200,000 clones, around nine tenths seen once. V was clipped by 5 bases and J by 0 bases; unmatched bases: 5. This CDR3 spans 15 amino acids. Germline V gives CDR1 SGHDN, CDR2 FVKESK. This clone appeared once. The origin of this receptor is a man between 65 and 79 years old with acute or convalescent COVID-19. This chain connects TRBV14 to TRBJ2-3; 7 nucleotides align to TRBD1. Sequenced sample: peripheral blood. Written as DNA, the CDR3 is TGTGCCAGCAGCGAGGGGGCTAGGAGCACAGATACGCAGTATTTT. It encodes CASSEGARSTDTQYF.